The TCR beta chain under discussion was sequenced for a study of blood T cell repertoires in COVID-19. Study context: The study drew acute and convalescent COVID-19 samples from the United States, Italy and Spain. T cells, B-cell-depleted T cells, or PBMCs provided the cDNA or gDNA that served as material.

This clone was observed a single time. In the authors' workflow: The authors estimated nucleated cell counts from reference gene primer amplification. Some clones are missing from TCRdb's copy, which holds only in-frame ones; the method was immunoSEQ multiplex PCR. D and trimming were read from the DNA, whereas the V and J calls and clone size are those reported in that table. The repertoire includes about 180,000 clones, 70% to 90% of them detected once, and approximately 9.8% sits in the top ten. This CDR3 spans 15 amino acids. Germline V gene sequence: CDR1 SGHRS, CDR2 YFSETQ. Deletions cut 0 bases from V and 1 base from J, with 9 bases between.

The sequence came from a woman of 80 years or more with acute or convalescent COVID-19. The chain recombines TRBV5-1 with TRBJ2-3, with D tentatively TRBD1 (5 bases). Sequences were obtained from peripheral blood. CDR3 residues: CASSLVVGGTDTQYF. The CDR3 nucleotides read TGCGCCAGCAGCTTGGTAGTAGGGGGCACAGATACGCAGTATTTT.